This TCR beta chain emerged from a study of blood T cell repertoires in COVID-19. Study-level background: Acute-phase and convalescent COVID-19 samples originated in the United States, Italy and Spain. PBMCs, B-cell-depleted T cells, or T cells provided the cDNA or gDNA that made up the material.

Per the authors' pipeline: By means of reference gene primer amplification, nucleated cell counts were estimated. Measured with immunoSEQ multiplex PCR; TCRdb has only the in-frame clones, and not every one. The V and J calls and clone size are taken from that table; D and trimming were inferred from the DNA. The sample lists about 15,000 clones; around 90% were seen once. The germline V gene has CDR1 SGDLS and CDR2 YYNGEE. CDR3 length: 13 residues. Trimming removed 7 bases from V and 6 bases from J; junction bases left unmatched: 10. Input material: peripheral blood. The chain is built from TRBV9 and TRBJ2-7; 7 bases map to TRBD2. This clonotype originated in a human donor with active COVID-19. The donor label of this sample is uncertain. The CDR3 coding sequence is TGTGCCAGCTCACCTCAGTGGGGGGGCGAGCAGTACTTC. Translating it yields CASSPQWGGEQYF. The complete variable domain, with remaining parts taken from reference TRBV9 and TRBJ2-7, reads DSGVTQTPKHLITATGQRVTLRCSPRSGDLSVYWYQQSLDQGLQFLIQYYNGEERAKGNILERFSAQQFPDLHSELNLSSLELGDSALYFCASSPQWGGEQYFGPGTRLTVT.